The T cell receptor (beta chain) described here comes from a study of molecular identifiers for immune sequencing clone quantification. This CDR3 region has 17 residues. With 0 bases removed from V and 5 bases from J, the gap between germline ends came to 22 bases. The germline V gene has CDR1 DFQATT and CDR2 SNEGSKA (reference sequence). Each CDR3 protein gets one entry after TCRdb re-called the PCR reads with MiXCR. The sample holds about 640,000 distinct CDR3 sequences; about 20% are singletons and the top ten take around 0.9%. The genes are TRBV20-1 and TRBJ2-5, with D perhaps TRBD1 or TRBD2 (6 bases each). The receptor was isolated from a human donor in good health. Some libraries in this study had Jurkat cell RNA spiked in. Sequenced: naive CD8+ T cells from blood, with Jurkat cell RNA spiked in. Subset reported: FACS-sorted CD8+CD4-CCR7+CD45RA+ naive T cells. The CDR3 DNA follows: TGCAGTGCTAGAGATGTGTCGGGGGCCTCAAAACGGGAGACCCAGTACTTC. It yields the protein CSARDVSGASKRETQYF.